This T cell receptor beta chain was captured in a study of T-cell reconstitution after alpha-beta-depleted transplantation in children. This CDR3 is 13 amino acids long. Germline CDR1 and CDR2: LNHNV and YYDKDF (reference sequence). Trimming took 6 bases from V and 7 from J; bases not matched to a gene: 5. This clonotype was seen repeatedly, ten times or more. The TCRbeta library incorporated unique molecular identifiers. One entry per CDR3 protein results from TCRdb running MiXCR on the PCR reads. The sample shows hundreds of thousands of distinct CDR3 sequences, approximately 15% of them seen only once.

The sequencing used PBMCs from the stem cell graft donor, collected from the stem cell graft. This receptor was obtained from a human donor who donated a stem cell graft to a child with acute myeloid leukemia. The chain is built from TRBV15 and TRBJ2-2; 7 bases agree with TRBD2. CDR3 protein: CATSDGRSGELFF. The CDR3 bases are TGTGCCACCAGTGACGGGAGGAGCGGGGAGCTGTTTTTT.